This T cell receptor beta chain appears in the sequencing data of a study of blood T cells in healthy people across ages. The wider study: Using template switching, researchers captured about one barcoded beta molecule for each two T cells. General study results and limits: Age brought a roughly linear fall in TCR beta diversity measured per million T cells.

This CDR3 has 16 amino acids. The V gene's germline CDR1 is KGHSH and CDR2 LQKENI. For the second PCR, which ran for 7 to 11 cycles, a sample-barcoded 5' primer and a J-beta primer mix were used. Each CDR3 protein is one row after TCRdb ran MiXCR on the 5' RACE reads. The profile shows about 680,000 distinct CDR3 sequences, over 45% of them singletons. About this clonotype: What it binds is not known.

The rearrangement uses TRBV18 and TRBJ2-1; possibly TRBD2 for D (5 bases). The J call may be incorrect, as the DNA end agrees better with TRBJ2-7. The TCR sequence derives from a woman in her fifties or sixties in good health. Sequencing was performed on blood. The CDR3 DNA reads as TGTGCCAGCTCACGATCAGCGCCTAGCTCCTACAATGAGCAGTACTTC. The encoded protein is CASSRSAPSSYNEQYF.